This T cell receptor beta chain was sequenced for a study of blood T cell repertoires in COVID-19. Looked up from germline, CDR1 is LGHNT and CDR2 is FRNRAP. V lost 9 bases and J lost 7; bases outside the gene matches: 9. The CDR3 is 13 residues long. Generated by immunoSEQ multiplex PCR, the TCRdb table keeps only in-frame clones and is missing some. The repertoire holds approximately 75,000 clones, over 75% seen once, with 25% to 35% in the top ten. Sequencing was carried out using peripheral blood. The clonotype comes from a man between 50 and 59 years old with acute or convalescent COVID-19. The gene calls are TRBV12-5 and TRBJ1-5; 7 nucleotides line up with TRBD1. CDR3 DNA sequence: TGTGCTAGCGGGGCGGGACAGAAACAGCCCCAGCATTTT. It translates to CASGAGQKQPQHF.